One sample yielded the 8 T cell receptor beta chains listed below, sequenced in a study of blood T cells in healthy people across ages (dated by TCRdb to between 2015 and 2016). Libraries came from 5' RACE. The sequencing machine was an Illumina HiSeq 2500. A second PCR of about 7 to 12 cycles was run with a J-beta primer mix and a sample-barcoded 5' primer. TCRdb reran the public reads through fastp at Q25 and MiXCR, keeping productive beta chains. A single entry per CDR3 protein holds the most common genes and DNA from its merged rows. This sample is represented by 650,000 or so distinct CDR3 sequences; about 51% of them were singletons. The ten largest clonotypes hold roughly 14% of the sample. Input material: blood. The receptors shown here come from a woman of 80 years or more in good health.

This chain joins TRBV27 and TRBJ2-3; 8 positions match TRBD1. This CDR3 region has 14 residues. After removal of 6 bases from V and 7 bases from J, the junction contained 9 bases not matched to a gene. Germline-derived CDR1 and CDR2 are MNHEY and SMNVEV (reference sequence). The CDR3 DNA follows: TGTGCCAGCAGCGGACAGGGCCGAGTTAATACGCAGTATTTT. Protein product: CASSGQGRVNTQYF.

This clonotype was observed a handful of times. The chain recombines TRBV12-3 or TRBV12-4 with TRBJ1-4, with a possible D match to TRBD1 (6 bases). Trimming stripped 6 bases from V and 7 bases from J, with 15 bases between. This CDR3 has 14 amino acids. The CDR3 region has the DNA TGTGCCAGCAGCCGCTACAGGGATAGTGAAAAACTGTTTTTT. Its translation: CASSRYRDSEKLFF.

V and J are TRBV19 and TRBJ1-2; 7 nucleotides match TRBD1. The CDR3 covers 12 residues. Germline V gene data show CDR1 as LNHDA and CDR2 as SQIVND (reference sequence). The V and J ends lost 7 bases and 10 bases, in that order; junction bases with no gene match: 9. CDR3 protein: CASTAGGVPYTF. The DNA for the CDR3 is TGTGCCAGTACCGCAGGGGGAGTCCCCTACACCTTC.

V gene TRBV6-6 combines with J gene TRBJ2-7; 9 bases match TRBD2. The CDR3 runs 14 residues. The germline gives CDR1 MNHNY, CDR2 SVGAGI (reference sequence). J lost 3 bases, V lost 4 bases, and 4 bases had no gene match. As DNA, the CDR3 is TGTGCCAGCAGTTCGACTAGCGGCGTCTACGAGCAGTACTTC. This codes for CASSSTSGVYEQYF.

The chain couples TRBV20-1 to TRBJ2-6; D is uncertain. Germline CDR1 reads DFQATT; CDR2 reads SNEGSKA (reference sequence). The CDR3 totals 14 residues. Trimming took 7 bases from V and 0 from J, leaving 10 bases between them. CDR3 in DNA: TGCAGTGTTGGGTCCGTCTCTGGGGCCAACGTCCTGACTTTC. Its protein product is CSVGSVSGANVLTF.

The V and J genes are TRBV9 and TRBJ1-5; D is possibly TRBD1 (6 bases). The CDR3 has 14 residues. From germline, CDR1 is SGDLS and CDR2 YYNGEE. The V end lost 3 bases, the J end lost 7 bases, and 14 bases lay between the germline ends. Here the CDR3 DNA reads TGTGCCAGCAGCGACAGGGAGATGGGGCAGCCCCAGCATTTT. Protein: CASSDREMGQPQHF.

This clonotype was seen a handful of times. This chain connects TRBV5-1 to TRBJ2-2; D not resolved. V lost 0 bases and J 5 bases, leaving 11 bases between the germline ends. This CDR3 has 15 residues. Looked up from germline, CDR1 is SGHRS and CDR2 is YFSETQ. This CDR3 reads CASSLESPNTGELFF. CDR3 DNA: TGCGCCAGCAGCTTGGAATCGCCTAATACCGGGGAGCTGTTTTTT.

V gene TRBV21-1 combines with J gene TRBJ2-4; TRBD1 was called by the table and not checked on the DNA. TRBV21-1 is marked as a pseudogene. This CDR3 contains 15 residues. The CDR3 nucleotides read TGTGCCAGCATCAACTTCCGGGATACCAAAAACATTCAGTACTTC. Its protein is CASINFRDTKNIQYF.